These T cell receptor beta chains were read from a single sample in a study of T cell responses to AZD1222 COVID-19 vaccine. TCRdb's copy holds only in-frame clones and misses some; the assay was immunoSEQ multiplex PCR. The table records around 150,000 clones, around 90% of them present only once. The source material was peripheral blood, sampled 28 days after the second AZD1222 dose. The source of these receptors is an adult who received the AZD1222 COVID-19 vaccine. The CDR3 runs from the conserved cysteine through the conserved F or W. D genes are given only for firm matches. The size entry is marked missing in some rows and otherwise reads once, few, many or a size class.

clone size,D gene,J gene,V gene,CDR3 DNA,CDR3 protein
.,.,TRBJ1-2,TRBV29-1,TGCAGCGTTGAAGATTACGCGGGTGGAGGCTATGGCTACACCTTC,CSVEDYAGGGYGYTF
.,.,TRBJ1-2,TRBV5-1,TGCGCCAGCAGCTTCGCCAGGCCTTCCTATGGCTACACCTTC,CASSFARPSYGYTF
.,.,TRBJ1-5,TRBV19,TGTGCCAGTAGTATCGGCGGGTTAGGTCGCAATCAGCCCCAGCATTTT,CASSIGGLGRNQPQHF
.,TRBD1,TRBJ1-1,TRBV9,TGTGCCAGCAGCGTACAGGGGGCTTATAACACTGAAGCTTTCTTT,CASSVQGAYNTEAFF
.,.,TRBJ1-1,TRBV3-1/TRBV3-2,TGTGCCAGCAGCCAAACTTCGACGGCTTTCTTT,CASSQTSTAFF
.,.,TRBJ2-2,TRBV4-1,TGCGCCAGCAGCCCCCCGAGGGGGTCCGACACCGGGGAGCTGTTTTTT,CASSPPRGSDTGELFF
.,TRBD2,TRBJ2-1,TRBV7-9,TGTGCCAGCAGCTTGTTGGGTCTAGCGGGGGCCCTATACAATGAGCAGTTCTTC,CASSLLGLAGALYNEQFF
once,.,TRBJ2-1,TRBV7-3,TGTGCCAGCAGCTTAGGTGATGAGCAGTTCTTC,CASSLGDEQFF
.,.,TRBJ1-2,TRBV19,TGTGCCAGTAGTATAGCCCGACAGCATGGCTACACCTTC,CASSIARQHGYTF
.,TRBD2,TRBJ2-3,TRBV11-3,TGTGCCAGCAGCTTAGCCCGTTCCCCGGGGGGATTAGATACGCAGTATTTT,CASSLARSPGGLDTQYF
.,.,TRBJ2-7,TRBV20-1,TGCAGTGCTAATAAGAATCACGAGCAGTACTTC,CSANKNHEQYF
.,TRBD1,TRBJ2-6,TRBV9,TGTGCCAGCAGCATTACAGGGGGCCCTGGGGCCAACGTCCTGACTTTC,CASSITGGPGANVLTF
.,TRBD1,TRBJ1-2,TRBV27,TGTGCCAGCAGGGGGACAGGGGGCAACTATGGCTACACCTTC,CASRGTGGNYGYTF
.,.,TRBJ1-6,TRBV15,TGTGCCACCAGCATGGGAATAACCTCACCCCTCCACTTT,CATSMGITSPLHF
.,TRBD2,TRBJ2-2,TRBV4-1,TGCGCCAGCAGCCTCCCCGAGGGGCGGGGGGATAACACCGGGGAGCTGTTTTTT,CASSLPEGRGDNTGELFF
.,.,TRBJ1-1,TRBV7-9,TGTGCCAGCAGCTTAGGGACATCTATGACTTTCTTT,CASSLGTSMTFF
.,.,TRBJ1-1,TRBV6-5,TGTGCCAGCAGTTACTTCGGGGCCGCTGAAGCTTTCTTT,CASSYFGAAEAFF
.,TRBD1,TRBJ1-6,TRBV7-9,TGTGCCAGCAGCTCGGGACAGTTAGATTCACCCCTCCACTTT,CASSSGQLDSPLHF
.,TRBD1,TRBJ2-7,TRBV29-1,TGCAGCGTTCGAAGGGACAGCAACGAGCAGTACTTC,CSVRRDSNEQYF
.,.,TRBJ2-3,TRBV3-1/TRBV3-2,TGTGCCAGCAGCCAGGGGACTTCAGAGATCACAGATACGCAGTATTTT,CASSQGTSEITDTQYF
.,.,TRBJ1-4,TRBV3-1/TRBV3-2,TGTGCCAGCAGCCACAGTACAACTAATGAAAAACTGTTTTTT,CASSHSTTNEKLFF
.,TRBD1,TRBJ1-2,TRBV18,TGTGCCAGCTCACCATCGGGACAGGGGGCAACGAACTATGGCTACACCTTC,CASSPSGQGATNYGYTF
.,.,TRBJ1-2,TRBV3-1/TRBV3-2,TGTGCCAGCAGCCAGCAGGACGTGCGAGGCTACACCTTC,CASSQQDVRGYTF
.,.,TRBJ1-2,TRBV6-6,TGTGCCAGCAGGTCATTAACAGGGCCGGGTGGCTACACCTTC,CASRSLTGPGGYTF
.,.,TRBJ1-4,TRBV25-1,TGTGCCAGCTCAGCGGGGGGAACTAATGAAAAACTGTTTTTT,CASSAGGTNEKLFF
.,.,TRBJ1-1,TRBV7-9,TGTGCCAGCAGCTCCTACAGGAACACTGAAGCTTTCTTT,CASSSYRNTEAFF
.,TRBD2,TRBJ2-7,TRBV5-4,TGTGCCAGCAGCCGACTAGCGGGGAGCTCCTACGAGCAGTACTTC,CASSRLAGSSYEQYF
.,.,TRBJ2-7,TRBV19,TGTGCCAGTAGTATCTTACCCCGAGGAGGATCCTCCGAGCAGTACTTC,CASSILPRGGSSEQYF
.,.,TRBJ1-1,TRBV30,TGTGCCTGGCTCTGGGTCTTTGGGGGTGAAGCTTTCTTT,CAWLWVFGGEAFF
.,.,TRBJ1-5,TRBV2,TGTGCCAGCAGTGGACAGCCCAATCAGCCCCAGCATTTT,CASSGQPNQPQHF
.,.,TRBJ1-2,TRBV5-8,TGTGCCAGCAGCTTCAAAACGGCTTGGGGAGGCTACACCTTC,CASSFKTAWGGYTF
.,.,TRBJ1-2,TRBV7-9,TGTGCCAGCAGCAGCAGGGTCTCGTCGTTTTATGGCTACACCTTC,CASSSRVSSFYGYTF
.,.,TRBJ1-5,TRBV20-1,TGCAGTGCTAGTGGGCAGGGAGGATCGGGACCCCAGCATTTT,CSASGQGGSGPQHF
many,.,TRBJ1-3,TRBV12-3/TRBV12-4,TGTGCCAGCAGTCCGGGAAACACCATATATTTT,CASSPGNTIYF
.,.,TRBJ1-2,TRBV6-5,TGTGCCAGCTTGAGCCGTTCGGGGCCGAACTATGGCTACACCTTC,CASLSRSGPNYGYTF
.,TRBD1,TRBJ1-1,TRBV5-1,TGCGCCAGCAGCATACAGGGGGTTGCTGAAGCTTTCTTT,CASSIQGVAEAFF
.,.,TRBJ2-1,TRBV12-3/TRBV12-4,TGTGCCAGCAGTTTGAAGACTACCAAAAGGCAGTTCTTC,CASSLKTTKRQFF
.,TRBD1,TRBJ1-1,TRBV4-2,TGTGCCAGCAGCCAACCACAGGGGGCCGGGACTGAAGCTTTCTTT,CASSQPQGAGTEAFF
.,.,TRBJ2-1,TRBV3-1/TRBV3-2,TGTGCCAGCAGCCAAGGGTTGGTAGGGCGACATTACAATGAGCAGTTCTTC,CASSQGLVGRHYNEQFF
once,TRBD1,TRBJ2-3,TRBV27,TGTGCCAGCAGTTTATGGGCAGGGGGTAGCACAGATACGCAGTATTTT,CASSLWAGGSTDTQYF
.,.,TRBJ2-7,TRBV12-3/TRBV12-4,TGTGCCAGACCCGTTTGGAGGGCCGAGCAGTACTTC,CARPVWRAEQYF
.,TRBD1,TRBJ2-1,TRBV9,TGTGCCAGCAGCGGGATCAGGGGGAATGAGCAGTTCTTC,CASSGIRGNEQFF
.,.,TRBJ2-1,TRBV29-1,TGCAGCGTGGACAGGGGACCAGCGGGGGGGCGTGAGCAGTTCTTC,CSVDRGPAGGREQFF
.,TRBD1,TRBJ2-2,TRBV6-5,TGTGCCAGCAGTCAGGGACAGGGTATCACCGGGGAGCTGTTTTTT,CASSQGQGITGELFF
.,.,TRBJ2-7,TRBV14,TGTGCCAGCAGCTTACAGCAGTACTTC,CASSLQQYF
.,TRBD1,TRBJ1-1,TRBV9,TGTGCCAGCAGCGTAGGAACAGGGGGCAAAGCTTTCTTT,CASSVGTGGKAFF
few,TRBD1,TRBJ2-1,TRBV12-5,TGTGCTAGTGGTCCTTGGACAGGGCGTGAGCAGTTCTTC,CASGPWTGREQFF
.,TRBD2,TRBJ2-1,TRBV10-3,TGTGCCATCAGTGACTTACTAGCGGGGGGGCCGGATGAGCAGTTCTTC,CAISDLLAGGPDEQFF
.,.,TRBJ1-6,TRBV18,TGTGCCAGCTCACCTCTGGACACCCCTGGTTCACCCCTCCACTTT,CASSPLDTPGSPLHF
.,.,TRBJ2-3,TRBV9,TGTGCCAGCAGCGTAACGGGAACCACAGATACGCAGTATTTT,CASSVTGTTDTQYF
.,.,TRBJ2-2,TRBV7-9,TGTGCCAGCAGCTTAGTGTACACCGGGGAGCTGTTTTTT,CASSLVYTGELFF
once,.,TRBJ1-1,TRBV19,TGTGCCACTCTATCGGGGGTTGAAGCTTTCTTT,CATLSGVEAFF
.,.,TRBJ1-4,TRBV27,TGTGCCAGCAGTTTGAAGGGAATACCTAATGAAAAACTGTTTTTT,CASSLKGIPNEKLFF
.,TRBD2,TRBJ2-2,TRBV5-1,TGCGCCAGCAGCTTGGTTCGACTAGCGGGGGGGCCCCTAGAAGGCACCGGGGAGCTGTTTTTT,CASSLVRLAGGPLEGTGELFF
once,.,TRBJ1-1,TRBV6-5,TGTGCCAGCAGTTACAGAGATCGGATGGACACTGAAGCTTTCTTT,CASSYRDRMDTEAFF
.,.,TRBJ1-5,TRBV6-1,TGTGCCAGCAGTGAAGCAGTCGGCCGTCAGCCCCAGCATTTT,CASSEAVGRQPQHF
.,TRBD1,TRBJ2-1,TRBV5-4,TGTGCCAGCAGCTTGGTGGGGACAGTTTACAATGAGCAGTTCTTC,CASSLVGTVYNEQFF